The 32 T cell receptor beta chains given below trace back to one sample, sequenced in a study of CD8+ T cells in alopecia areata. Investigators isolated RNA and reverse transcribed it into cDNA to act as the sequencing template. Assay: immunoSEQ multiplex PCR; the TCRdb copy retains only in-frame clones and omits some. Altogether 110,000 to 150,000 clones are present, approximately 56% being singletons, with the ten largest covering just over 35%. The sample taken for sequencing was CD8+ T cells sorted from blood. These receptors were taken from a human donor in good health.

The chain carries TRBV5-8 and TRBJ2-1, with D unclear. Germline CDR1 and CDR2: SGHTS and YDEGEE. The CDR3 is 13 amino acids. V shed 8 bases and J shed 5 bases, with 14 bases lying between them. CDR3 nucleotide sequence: TGTGCCAGGGGCCTTTGGGCGGACAATGAGCAGTTCTTC. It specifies CARGLWADNEQFF.

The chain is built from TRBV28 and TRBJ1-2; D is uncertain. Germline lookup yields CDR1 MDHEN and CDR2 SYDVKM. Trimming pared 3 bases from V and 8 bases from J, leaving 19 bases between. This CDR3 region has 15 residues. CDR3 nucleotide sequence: TGTGCCAGCAGTTTCTATCGAACAGCATTGGCGGGCTACACCTTC. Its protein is CASSFYRTALAGYTF.

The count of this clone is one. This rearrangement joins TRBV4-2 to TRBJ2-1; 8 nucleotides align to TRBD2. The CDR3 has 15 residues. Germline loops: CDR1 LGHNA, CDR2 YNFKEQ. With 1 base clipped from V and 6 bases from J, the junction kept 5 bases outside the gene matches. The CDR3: CASSQGVGRVNEQFF. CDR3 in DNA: TGTGCCAGCAGCCAAGGGGTCGGGAGGGTCAATGAGCAGTTCTTC.

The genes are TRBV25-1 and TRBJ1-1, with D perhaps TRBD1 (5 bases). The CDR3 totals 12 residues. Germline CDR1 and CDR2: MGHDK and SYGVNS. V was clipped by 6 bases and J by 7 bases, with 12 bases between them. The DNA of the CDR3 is TGTGCCAGCAGCCCGGGGGAGTATGAAGCTTTCTTT. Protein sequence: CASSPGEYEAFF.

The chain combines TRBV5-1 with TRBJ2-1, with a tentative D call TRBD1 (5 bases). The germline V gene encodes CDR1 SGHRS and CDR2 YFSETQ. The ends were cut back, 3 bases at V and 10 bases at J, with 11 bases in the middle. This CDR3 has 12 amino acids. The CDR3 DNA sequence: TGCGCCAGCAGCTGGGCAGGGCCCGAGCAGTTCTTC. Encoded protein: CASSWAGPEQFF. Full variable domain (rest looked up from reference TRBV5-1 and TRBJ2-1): KAGVTQTPRYLIKTRGQQVTLSCSPISGHRSVSWYQQTPGQGLQFLFEYFSETQRNKGNFPGRFSGRQFSNSRSEMNVSTLELGDSALYLCASSWAGPEQFFGPGTRLTVL.

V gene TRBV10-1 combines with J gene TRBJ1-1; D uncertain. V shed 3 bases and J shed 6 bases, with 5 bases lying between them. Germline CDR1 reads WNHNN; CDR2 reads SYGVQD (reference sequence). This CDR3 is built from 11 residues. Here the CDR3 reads CASSDGAEAFF. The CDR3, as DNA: TGCGCCAGCAGTGATGGGGCTGAAGCTTTCTTT.

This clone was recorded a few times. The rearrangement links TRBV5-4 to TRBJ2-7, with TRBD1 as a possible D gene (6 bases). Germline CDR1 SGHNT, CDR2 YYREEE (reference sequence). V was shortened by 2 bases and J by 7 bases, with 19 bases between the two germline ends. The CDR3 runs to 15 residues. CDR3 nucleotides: TGTGCCAGCAGCTTTTACCAGGGGCGTATTGGGGAGCAGTACTTC. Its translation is CASSFYQGRIGEQYF. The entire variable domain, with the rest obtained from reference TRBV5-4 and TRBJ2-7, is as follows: ETGVTQSPTHLIKTRGQQVTLRCSSQSGHNTVSWYQQALGQGPQFIFQYYREEENGRGNFPPRFSGLQFPNYSSELNVNALELDDSALYLCASSFYQGRIGEQYFGPGTRLTVT.

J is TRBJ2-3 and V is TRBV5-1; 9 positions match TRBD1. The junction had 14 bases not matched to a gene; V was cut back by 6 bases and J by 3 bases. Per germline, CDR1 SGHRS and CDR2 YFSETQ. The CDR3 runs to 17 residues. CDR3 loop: CASTLYPGQGGTDTQYF. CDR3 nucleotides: TGCGCCAGCACCCTTTATCCGGGACAGGGCGGGACAGATACGCAGTATTTT. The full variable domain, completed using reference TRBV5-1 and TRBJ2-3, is KAGVTQTPRYLIKTRGQQVTLSCSPISGHRSVSWYQQTPGQGLQFLFEYFSETQRNKGNFPGRFSGRQFSNSRSEMNVSTLELGDSALYLCASTLYPGQGGTDTQYFGPGTRLTVL.

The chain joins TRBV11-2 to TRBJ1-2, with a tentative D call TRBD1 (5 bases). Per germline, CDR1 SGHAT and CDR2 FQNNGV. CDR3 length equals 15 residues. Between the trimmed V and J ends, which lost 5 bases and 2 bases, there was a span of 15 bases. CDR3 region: CASSQDGATNYGYTF. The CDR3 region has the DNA TGTGCCAGCAGCCAAGACGGGGCCACCAACTATGGCTACACCTTC.

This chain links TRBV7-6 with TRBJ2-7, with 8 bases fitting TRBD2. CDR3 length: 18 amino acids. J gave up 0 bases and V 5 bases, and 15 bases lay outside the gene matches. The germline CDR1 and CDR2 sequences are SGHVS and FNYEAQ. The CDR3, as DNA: TGTGCCAGCAGCGCAAGCGCCCCACTAGCGGTCGGCTCCTACGAGCAGTACTTC. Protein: CASSASAPLAVGSYEQYF.

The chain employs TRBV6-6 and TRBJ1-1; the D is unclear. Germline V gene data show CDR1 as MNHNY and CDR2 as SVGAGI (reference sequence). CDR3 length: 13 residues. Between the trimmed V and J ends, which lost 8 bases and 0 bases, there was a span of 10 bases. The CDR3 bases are TGTGCCAGCGGAAACACGATGAACACTGAAGCTTTCTTT. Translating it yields CASGNTMNTEAFF.

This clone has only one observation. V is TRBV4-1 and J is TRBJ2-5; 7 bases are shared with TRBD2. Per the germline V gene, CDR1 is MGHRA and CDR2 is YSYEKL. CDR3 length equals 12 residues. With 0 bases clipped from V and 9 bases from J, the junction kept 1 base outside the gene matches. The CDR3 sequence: CASSQDGRAQYF. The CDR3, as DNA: TGCGCCAGCAGCCAAGATGGGAGGGCCCAGTACTTC.

This CDR3 is CASSETSGATDTQYF. The CDR3 DNA reads TGTGCCAGCAGCGAGACTAGCGGGGCCACAGATACGCAGTATTTT. This chain uses TRBV9 with TRBJ2-3; 11 bases line up with TRBD2. Germline assignment: CDR1 SGDLS and CDR2 YYNGEE. The CDR3 runs to 15 residues. Trimming removed 3 bases from V and 2 bases from J; junction bases left unmatched: 2.

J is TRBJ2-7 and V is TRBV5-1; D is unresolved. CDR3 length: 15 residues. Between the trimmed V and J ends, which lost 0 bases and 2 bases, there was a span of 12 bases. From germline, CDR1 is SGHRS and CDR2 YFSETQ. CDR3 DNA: TGCGCCAGCAGCTTGGGTGCCCCTCGGACCTACGAGCAGTACTTC. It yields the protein CASSLGAPRTYEQYF.

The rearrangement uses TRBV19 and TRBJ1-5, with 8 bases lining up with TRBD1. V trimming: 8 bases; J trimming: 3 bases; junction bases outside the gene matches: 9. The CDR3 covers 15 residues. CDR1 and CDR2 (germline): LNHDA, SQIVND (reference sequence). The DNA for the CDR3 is TGTGCCAGTTCCCAGTTGGGACAGGTCAATCAGCCCCAGCATTTT. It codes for CASSQLGQVNQPQHF.

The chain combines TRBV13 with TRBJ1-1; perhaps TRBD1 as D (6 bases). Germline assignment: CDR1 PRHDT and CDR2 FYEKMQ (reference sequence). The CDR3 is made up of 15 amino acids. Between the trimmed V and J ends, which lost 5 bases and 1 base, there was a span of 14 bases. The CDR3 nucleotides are TGTGCCAGCAGCGGGGAGGGACAAGAGAACACTGAAGCTTTCTTT. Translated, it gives CASSGEGQENTEAFF.

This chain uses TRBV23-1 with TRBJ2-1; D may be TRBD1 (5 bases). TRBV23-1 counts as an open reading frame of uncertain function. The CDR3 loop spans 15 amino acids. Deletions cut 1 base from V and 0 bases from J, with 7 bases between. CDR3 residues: CASSQYRSSYNEQFF. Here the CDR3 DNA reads TGCGCCAGCAGTCAATACAGGAGCTCCTACAATGAGCAGTTCTTC.

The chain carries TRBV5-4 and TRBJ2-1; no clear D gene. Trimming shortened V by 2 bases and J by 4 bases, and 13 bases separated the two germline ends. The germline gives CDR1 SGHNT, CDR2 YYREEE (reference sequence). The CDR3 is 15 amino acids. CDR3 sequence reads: CASSFRTFLYNEQFF. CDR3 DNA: TGTGCCAGCAGCTTTCGAACTTTCCTTTACAATGAGCAGTTCTTC.

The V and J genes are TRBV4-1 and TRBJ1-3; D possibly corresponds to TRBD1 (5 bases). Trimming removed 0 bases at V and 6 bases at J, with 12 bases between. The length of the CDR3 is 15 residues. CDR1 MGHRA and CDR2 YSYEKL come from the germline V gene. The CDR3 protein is CASSQEEGSLNTIYF. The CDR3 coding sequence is TGCGCCAGCAGCCAAGAAGAGGGGTCTTTAAACACCATATATTTT.

For the CDR3, the DNA is TGTGCCAGCAGTCCCGTAGCCGGGGAGCTGTTTTTT. Encoded protein: CASSPVAGELFF. V gene TRBV7-2 combines with J gene TRBJ2-2; no definite D call. The length of the CDR3 is 12 residues. CDR1 is SGHTA, CDR2 FQGNSA, per germline. Trimming removed 6 bases at V and 6 bases at J, with 8 bases between.

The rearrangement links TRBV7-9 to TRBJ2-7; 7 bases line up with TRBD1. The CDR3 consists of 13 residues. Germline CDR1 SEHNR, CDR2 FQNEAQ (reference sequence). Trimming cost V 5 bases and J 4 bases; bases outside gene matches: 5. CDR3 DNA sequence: TGTGCCAGCAGCGGGACAGCAGAGTACGAGCAGTACTTC. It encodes CASSGTAEYEQYF.

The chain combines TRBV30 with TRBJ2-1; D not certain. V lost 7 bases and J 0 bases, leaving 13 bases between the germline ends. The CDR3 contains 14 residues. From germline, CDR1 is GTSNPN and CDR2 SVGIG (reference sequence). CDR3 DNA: TGTGCCTCCGGGTTCTCAATCTCCTACAATGAGCAGTTCTTC. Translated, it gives CASGFSISYNEQFF.

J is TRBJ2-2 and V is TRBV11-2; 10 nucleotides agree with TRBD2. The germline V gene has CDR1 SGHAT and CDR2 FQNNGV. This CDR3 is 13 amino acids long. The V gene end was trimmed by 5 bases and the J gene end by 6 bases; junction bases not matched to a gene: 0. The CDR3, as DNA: TGTGCCAGCAGCCTAGCGGGAGCCGGGGAGCTGTTTTTT. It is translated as CASSLAGAGELFF.

The CDR3 protein is CASSQDRREADTQYF. In DNA form, the CDR3 reads TGCGCCAGCAGCCAAGATCGGAGGGAGGCAGATACGCAGTATTTT. The J gene is TRBJ2-3, the V gene TRBV4-1; D might be TRBD2 (6 bases). This CDR3 is 15 amino acids long. Trimming pared 0 bases from V and 4 bases from J, leaving 11 bases between. Germline-derived CDR1 and CDR2 are MGHRA and YSYEKL.

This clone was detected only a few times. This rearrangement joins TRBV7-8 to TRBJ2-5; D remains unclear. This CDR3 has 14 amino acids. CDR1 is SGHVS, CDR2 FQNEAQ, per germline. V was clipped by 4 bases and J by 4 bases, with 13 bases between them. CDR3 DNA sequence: TGTGCCAGCAGCTCCGCGGTGGCTGCAGAGACCCAGTACTTC. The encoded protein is CASSSAVAAETQYF.

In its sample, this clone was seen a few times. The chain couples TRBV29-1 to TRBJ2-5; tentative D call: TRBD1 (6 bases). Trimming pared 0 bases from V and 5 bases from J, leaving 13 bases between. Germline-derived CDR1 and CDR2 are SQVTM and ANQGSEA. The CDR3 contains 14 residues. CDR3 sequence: CSVEDRSQGETQYF. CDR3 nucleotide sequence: TGCAGCGTTGAAGACCGGTCCCAGGGGGAGACCCAGTACTTC.

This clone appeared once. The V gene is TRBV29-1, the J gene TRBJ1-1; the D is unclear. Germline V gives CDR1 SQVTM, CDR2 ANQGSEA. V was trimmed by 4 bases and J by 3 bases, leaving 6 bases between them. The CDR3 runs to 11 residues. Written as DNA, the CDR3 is TGCAGCGTTGGGGATTACACTGAAGCTTTCTTT. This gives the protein CSVGDYTEAFF.

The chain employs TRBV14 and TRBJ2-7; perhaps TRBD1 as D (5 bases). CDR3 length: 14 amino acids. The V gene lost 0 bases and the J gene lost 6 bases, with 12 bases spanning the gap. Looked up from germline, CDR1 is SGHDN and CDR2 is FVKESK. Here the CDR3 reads CASSQELKGREQYF. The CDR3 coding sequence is TGTGCCAGCAGCCAAGAACTCAAGGGGCGCGAGCAGTACTTC. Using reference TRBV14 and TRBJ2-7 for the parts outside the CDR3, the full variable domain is EAGVTQFPSHSVIEKGQTVTLRCDPISGHDNLYWYRRVMGKEIKFLLHFVKESKQDESGMPNNRFLAERTGGTYSTLKVQPAELEDSGVYFCASSQELKGREQYFGPGTRLTVT.

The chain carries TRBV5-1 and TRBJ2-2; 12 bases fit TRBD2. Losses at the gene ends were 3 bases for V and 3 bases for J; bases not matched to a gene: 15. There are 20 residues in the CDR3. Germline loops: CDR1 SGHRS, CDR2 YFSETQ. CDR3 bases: TGCGCCAGCAGCTCCCAGCCTCCAGAGACTAGCGGGAGCCACACCGGGGAGCTGTTTTTT. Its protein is CASSSQPPETSGSHTGELFF.

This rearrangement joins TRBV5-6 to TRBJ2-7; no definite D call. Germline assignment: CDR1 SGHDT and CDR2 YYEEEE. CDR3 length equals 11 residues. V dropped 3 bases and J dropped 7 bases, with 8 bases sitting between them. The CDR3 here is CASSWAGEQYF. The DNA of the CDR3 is TGTGCCAGCAGCTGGGCAGGAGAGCAGTACTTC.

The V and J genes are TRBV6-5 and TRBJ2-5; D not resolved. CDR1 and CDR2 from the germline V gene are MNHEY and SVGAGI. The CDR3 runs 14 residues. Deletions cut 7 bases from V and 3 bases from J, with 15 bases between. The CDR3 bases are TGTGCCAGCACCCCTACGGCCGCCGAAGAGACCCAGTACTTC. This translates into CASTPTAAEETQYF.

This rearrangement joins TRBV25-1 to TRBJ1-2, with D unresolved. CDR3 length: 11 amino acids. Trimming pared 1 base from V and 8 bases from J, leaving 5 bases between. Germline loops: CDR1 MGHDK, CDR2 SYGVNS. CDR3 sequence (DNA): TGTGCCAGCAGTGAATCGGCGGGCTACACCTTC. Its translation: CASSESAGYTF.